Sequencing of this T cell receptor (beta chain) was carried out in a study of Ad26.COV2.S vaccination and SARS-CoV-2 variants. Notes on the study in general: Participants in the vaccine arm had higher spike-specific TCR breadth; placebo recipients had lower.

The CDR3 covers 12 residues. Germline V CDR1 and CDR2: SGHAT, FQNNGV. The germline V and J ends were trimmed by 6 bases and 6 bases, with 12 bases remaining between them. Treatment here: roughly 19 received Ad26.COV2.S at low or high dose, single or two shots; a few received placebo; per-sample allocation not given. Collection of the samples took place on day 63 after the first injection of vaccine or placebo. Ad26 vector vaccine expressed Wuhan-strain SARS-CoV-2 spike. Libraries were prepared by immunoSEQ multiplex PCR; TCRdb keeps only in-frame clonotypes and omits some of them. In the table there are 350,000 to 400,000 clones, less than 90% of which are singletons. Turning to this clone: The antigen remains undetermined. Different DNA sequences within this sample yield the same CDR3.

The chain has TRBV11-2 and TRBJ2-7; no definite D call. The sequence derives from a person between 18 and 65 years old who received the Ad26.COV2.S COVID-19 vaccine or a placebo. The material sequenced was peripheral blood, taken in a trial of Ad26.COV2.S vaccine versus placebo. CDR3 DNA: TGTGCCAGCAGTCCCTCTGGTCTCGAGCAGTACTTC. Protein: CASSPSGLEQYF.